Sequencing of this TCR beta chain was carried out in a study of beta chain features in type 1 diabetes. This clone occurred a few times. Trimming took 5 bases from V and 8 from J, leaving 10 bases between them. Germline CDR1 SEHNR, CDR2 FQNEAQ (reference sequence). The CDR3 extends over 12 amino acids. Expressed TCRB transcripts were sequenced because the entire RNA isolate underwent reverse transcription. Profiled with immunoSEQ multiplex PCR; TCRdb holds only in-frame clones, not every one. The table lists around 430,000 clones, 30% of them singletons. Purity above 98% was achieved in all sorted populations.

This rearrangement joins TRBV7-9 to TRBJ2-1, with a weak D call TRBD1 (6 bases). Sample: naive CD4+ T cells from blood. This TCR was sampled from a man in his late teens or twenties in good health. CDR3 loop: CASSPGADEQFF. CDR3 nucleotides: TGTGCCAGCAGCCCAGGGGCGGATGAGCAGTTCTTC.